This TCR beta chain is from a study of Ad26.COV2.S vaccination and SARS-CoV-2 variants. About this clone: Its cognate antigen is unknown.

V lost 2 bases and J 7 bases, leaving 15 bases between the germline ends. Germline V gene sequence: CDR1 SGHAT, CDR2 FQDESV (reference sequence). The CDR3 is 15 amino acids. Clones were sequenced by immunoSEQ multiplex PCR, and TCRdb holds only the in-frame ones, with some missing. The table has 300,000 to 400,000 clones, roughly 84% seen once. The study's findings and limits: Spike-specific TCR breadth ran higher among vaccine recipients than placebo recipients. Reported post-vaccination CD8+ and CD4+ T cell responses to spike showed substantial breadth.

Stated treatment: 15 to 20 received Ad26.COV2.S at low or high dose, single or two shots; about 5 received placebo; per-sample allocation not given. Sampling occurred on day 63 after the first vaccine or placebo injection. Vaccination used an Ad26 vector expressing Wuhan-strain SARS-CoV-2 spike. The V call is TRBV11-1, the J call TRBJ2-1, with D maybe TRBD1 (5 bases). The receptor was derived from a person between 18 and 60 years old who received the Ad26.COV2.S COVID-19 vaccine or a placebo. The source material was peripheral blood, sampled in a trial of Ad26.COV2.S vaccine versus placebo. The CDR3 loop reads CASSLPRQNPNEQFF. CDR3 DNA: TGTGCCAGCAGCTTACCTCGACAGAACCCAAATGAGCAGTTCTTC.